This T cell receptor beta chain was observed in a study of blood T cell repertoires in COVID-19. Study-wide background: Nucleic acid was either cDNA or gDNA, and it came from T cells, B-cell-depleted T cells, or PBMCs.

The method was immunoSEQ multiplex PCR; TCRdb's version includes in-frame clones alone and lacks a portion of them. The table lists around 70,000 clones, approximately 85% of them singletons. This CDR3 has 16 residues. The junction had 7 bases not matched to a gene; V was cut back by 1 base and J by 6 bases. CDR1 and CDR2 (germline): SGHVS, FNYEAQ. The sequence was obtained from a man between 65 and 85 years old with acute or convalescent COVID-19. The sample was peripheral blood. V usage is TRBV7-6 and J usage is TRBJ2-1, with 9 bases identical to TRBD2. CDR3 in amino acids: CASSLGGGARGNEQFF. CDR3 nucleotide sequence: TGTGCCAGCAGCTTAGGCGGGGGGGCTAGGGGCAATGAGCAGTTCTTC.